The T cell receptor beta chain described here comes from a study of OX40 agonist ivuxolimab in advanced cancers. Some background on the complete study: Ivuxolimab was an agonistic, fully human IgG2 monoclonal antibody directed against OX40 (CD134), a costimulatory receptor. The paper covers the monotherapy dose-escalation part of the phase I ivuxolimab trial, which included N = 52 patients. Patients were allowed to have had prior anti-PD-1, anti-PD-L1 or anti-CTLA-4 therapy, and approximately 43% of the dose-escalation patients had previously received checkpoint inhibitors. In the dose-escalation cohort, around four fifths of patients were male, and the mean age was about 55 years, with a range of roughly 23 to 85. Three dose-escalation patients achieved partial responses, one with hepatocellular carcinoma and two with cutaneous melanoma. Of the approximately 54 dose-escalation patients, hepatocellular carcinoma was present in approximately 20, melanoma in roughly 15, renal cell carcinoma in 9 and head and neck cancer in 9. Intravenous ivuxolimab was administered to patients every 2 weeks at six dose levels: 0.01, 0.1, 0.3, 1.5, 3 and 10 mg/kg. The purpose of peripheral TCRbeta sequencing was to test whether ivuxolimab changed TCR sequence diversity and led to clonal T-cell expansion.

To sequence the TCRbeta CDR3 region, genomic DNA was isolated from the sorted cells. The immunoSEQ Assay was used for sequencing of TCRbeta CDR3 regions. TCRdb's version of the immuneACCESS table is confined to in-frame rearrangements and falls short of the full clone set. An unresolved V gene accounts for under half of the shortfall where checked; the remainder is of unknown origin. In all, the sample holds some 130,000 clones, and 90% to 95% of those were seen once. Roughly 1% of the sample comes from the top ten. Notes on this clone: The antigen it recognizes is unknown. Per-base quality was not reported, and no clone a single base away is much larger than it.

Patients with autoimmune disease history or receiving systemic immunosuppression were excluded from the trial. In every dose cohort, peripheral blood was drawn for TCR sequencing at baseline, cycle 4 day 1, and cycle 7 day 1. Samples were obtained from an open-label, multicenter, first-in-human phase I dose-escalation trial of ivuxolimab. Adults with locally advanced or metastatic melanoma, renal cell, hepatocellular, or head and neck squamous cell carcinoma were enrolled in the trial. CD4+ and CD8+ T cells were sorted separately from peripheral blood before TCR sequencing. The CDR3 covers 18 residues, taking in both the cysteine and the phenylalanine. The entry retains the CDR3 DNA only, 54 bases that are in frame from base 1. CDR1 SGHDN and CDR2 FVKESK were looked up in the germline V gene. The full study reports these points: In the 0.1-3.0 mg/kg groups, partial responders had among the lowest normalized peripheral clonal expansion, particularly in CD8+ T cells. Clonal expansion of both CD4+ and CD8+ blood T cells was observed from baseline to week 6 at doses 0.1 to 3.0 mg/kg. The antigen specificity of the peripheral T cells that underwent clonal expansion was not determined. Low levels of normalized T-cell clonal expansion were also seen in some patients who did not respond. After ivuxolimab, expanded clones were on average more numerous among CD8+ T cells than among CD4+ T cells.

This receptor was identified in an adult with an advanced solid tumor such as melanoma, head and neck, liver or kidney cancer. The V gene is TRBV14 and the J gene is TRBJ2-5, with 9 junctional bases fitting TRBD2. The better agreement between TRBJ2-7 and the DNA end casts doubt on the J call. The specimen comprised CD4+ or CD8+ T cells sorted from blood, sampled in a trial of the OX40 agonist ivuxolimab. The CDR3 corresponds to CASSRTGRASGVTNEQYF. The DNA reads as follows: TGTGCCAGCAGCCGAACCGGTCGGGCTAGCGGGGTAACGAACGAGCAGTACTTC.